The source of this T cell receptor beta chain is a study of STAT5B mutations in CD4+ large granular lymphocyte leukemia. Points from the study as a whole: Patient CD4-sorted repertoires stayed more clonal than healthy ones after leukemic-clone removal. Compared with healthy controls (2/35), patient top clones favored TRBV06 (8/27).

Under the authors' procedure: A productive frequency of 2.59 x 10-5 was the lowest detectable. TCRdb's copy holds only in-frame clones and misses some; the assay was immunoSEQ multiplex PCR. The V and J calls and clone size are taken from that table; D and trimming were inferred from the DNA. Among 37,000 or so clones listed, more than 80% were seen once. This CDR3 has 11 amino acids. Germline CDR1 reads GTSNPN; CDR2 reads SVGIG (reference sequence). There are a few counts of this clone. Antigen unknown. This TCR was recovered from a human donor in good health. V is TRBV30 and J is TRBJ1-2; D is unclear. Specimen: CD4+ T cells from blood buffy coats. The CDR3, as DNA: TGTGCGTTGACGGAATCCTATGGCTACACCTTC. It translates to CALTESYGYTF.